The present T cell receptor beta chain was sequenced within a study of T cells in Graves' hyperthyroidism and ophthalmopathy. This clonotype was observed a handful of times. What was amplified from RNA transcripts were TCR beta CDR3 regions. HTBI primers were employed in a first-round RT-PCR of the TCR CDR3. TCRdb itself ran the multiplex PCR reads through MiXCR, one entry per CDR3 protein. This sample yields 350,000 to 450,000 distinct CDR3 sequences, of which about a sixth are seen a single time; almost 35% belongs to the top ten. Pregnant or lactating patients were excluded, as were those with uncontrolled infection or other autoimmune disease. The sample, blood from the first hyperthyroidism diagnosis, precedes any ophthalmopathy symptoms. It was 10 ml of fresh peripheral blood that supplied the PBMCs. The germline V gene has CDR1 SNHLY and CDR2 FYNNEI. V was shortened by 8 bases and J by 5 bases, with 15 bases between the two germline ends. The CDR3 extends over 14 amino acids.

The sequenced material came from blood. V gene TRBV2 combines with J gene TRBJ1-4, with D unresolved. This sequence was found in a woman in her thirties with Graves' hyperthyroidism that later progressed to Graves' ophthalmopathy. The DNA for the CDR3 is TGTGCCAGCCATGCCTTATTTGCCAATGAAAAACTGTTTTTT. Amino acids: CASHALFANEKLFF.